The sequence of this TCR beta chain was determined in a study of CD8+ T cells in alopecia areata listed by TCRdb under 2018. A note on the overall study: Treated patients were enrolled in an open-label pilot trial of oral tofacitinib at 5 to 10 mg twice daily for moderate-to-severe alopecia areata. On the human side, TCRbeta sequencing was run on scalp tissue and on sorted CD4+ and CD8+ peripheral blood T cells from healthy controls and from alopecia areata patients with either patchy or totalis/universalis disease. The SALT score, which quantifies the percentage of affected scalp surface area, was used to measure disease severity in treated patients. Tofacitinib was given for 6 to 18 months, followed by 6 months of follow-up off drug to assess delayed response and recurrence. High-throughput TCRbeta sequencing was used to examine T cell clonal expansion in alopecia areata in both the C3H/HeJ mouse model and human patients. Biopsies were taken from tofacitinib-treated patients at baseline and again at 4 and 24 weeks into treatment, and several of those patients also had a later scalp biopsy. RNA was obtained with the PAXgene miRNA kit for fixed scalp, the miRNeasy kit for PBMCs, and the RNeasy kit for mouse skin. TCRbeta CDR3 regions were amplified by immunoSEQ multiplex PCR with 35 Vbeta forward and 13 Jbeta reverse primers. Clonality in the scalp was compared among normal scalp (n=4), patchy alopecia areata scalp (n=8), and alopecia totalis/universalis scalp (n=8). The paper as a whole reports these results and caveats: Scalp clonality and the number of expanded CD8+ clones among the top 100 scalp clones were significantly decreased by tofacitinib. The treated cohort was small, with a single nonresponder, so links between baseline CD8+ expansion and response need larger studies. Unlike mouse skin, which is dominated by gammadelta T cells, normal human skin has resident alphabeta T cells that are also sequenced, and this complicates analysis of the scalp TCR repertoire. During tofacitinib treatment, many expanded lesional clones stuck around in both scalp and blood, and this persistence may partly explain why relapse happens after treatment is stopped. TCR sequences shared between patients were less clear than in mice, possibly partly because of HLA diversity in the patient population. Compared with normal scalp, lesional scalp had higher clonality and more expanded CD8+ clones, particularly in alopecia totalis/universalis, a pattern that suggests antigenic drive.

Explained via the paper, the time point label denotes: around 28 days on oral tofacitinib. The treatment or condition label corresponds to: oral pan-JAK inhibitor, 5-10 mg twice daily. Lesional scalp punch biopsies and peripheral blood were collected from alopecia areata patients. PBMCs were isolated by density centrifugation and stained for CD3, CD4 and CD8, after which CD4+ and CD8+ T cells were sorted on a FACSAria. A word on this clone: The target of this receptor is not known. It has no much larger one-base neighbor in the sample; base qualities were not kept.

From the cysteine up to the phenylalanine, the CDR3 has a length of 13 residues. Only the CDR3 portion is preserved as DNA: 39 bases, with reading frame beginning at the first base. At the junction V is shortened by 1 base and J by 4 bases, with 8 bases in between. CDR1 and CDR2, per the germline V gene, are MGHRA and YSYEKL. The receptor library was made with the immunoSEQ multiplex PCR assay. For TCR sequencing, RNA was extracted from every sample and reverse transcribed into cDNA to serve as template. SuperScript III was used to make first-strand cDNA, primed with a 2:1 mix of oligo-dT and random hexamers. A synthetic immune receptor repertoire was used to gauge amplification bias, and whatever bias remained was removed computationally. On the authors' methods: Raw reads were preprocessed to remove errors, and CDR3 was defined by IMGT conventions from the conserved cysteine to phenylalanine. To get clonality, Shannon entropy was normalized by log2 of the number of productive unique TCRs and the result was subtracted from 1. Whether each scalp clone was CD4 or CD8 was inferred by checking scalp TCRbeta sequences against the CD4 and CD8 repertoires from sorted blood. TCRdb took this table from immuneACCESS and kept in-frame rearrangements with V and J called. Such tables lack part of the clones; where checked against another copy, unresolved V genes explain under half of the gap, and the rest is unexplained. Clonal size and the V and J genes are those of that table, whereas D and trimming came from the DNA. The sample table contains roughly 150,000 clones; only one count was recorded for about 59% of them. Approximately 15% of the sample is in the top ten clones.

Sample: CD8+ T cells sorted from blood, taken at week 4, from a patient treated with tofacitinib. The chain links TRBV4-1 with TRBJ2-7; TRBD1 could be the D gene, as 5 bases match. This receptor was taken from a human donor with alopecia areata. The CDR3 loop reads CASSQAPGYEQYF. The DNA sequence is as follows: TGCGCCAGCAGCCAAGCCCCAGGGTACGAGCAGTACTTC.